This T cell receptor beta chain came from a study of T-cell reconstitution after alpha-beta-depleted transplantation in children (dated by TCRdb to the mid-2010s). Notes on the research overall: T-cell immune reconstitution after TCRalphabeta/CD19-depleted allogeneic hematopoietic cell transplantation in children was quantitatively tracked in the study by means of TCR repertoire profiling.

The method was PCR. The run used an Illumina HiSeq 2500. TCR libraries were prepared with molecular barcoding, using unique molecular identifiers to normalize TCRbeta repertoire quantification. The public reads were run again by TCRdb, first through fastp at Q25 and then through MiXCR, and only productive beta chains were kept. Entries are consolidated by CDR3 protein sequence, retaining the most common genes and DNA. For this sample the table gives roughly 500,000 distinct CDR3 sequences, of which about 33% were detected only once. The top ten hold approximately 2.3% of the sample. As encoded in the germline V gene, CDR1 is SGHTA while CDR2 is FQGNSA. V is cut back by 2 bases and J by 4 bases, with 8 bases in the junction unmatched. Spanning cysteine to phenylalanine, the CDR3 consists of 17 amino acids. Only the CDR3 DNA is retained, 51 bases long and in frame from the first base. For this clonotype: The target of this receptor is not known. Base-call qualities are not available, and no considerably larger clone is one nucleotide away.

The source was PBMCs from the stem cell graft donor, collected from the stem cell graft. This chain joins TRBV7-2 to TRBJ1-4; TRBD1 lines up with 9 middle nucleotides. This clonotype originated in a human donor who donated a stem cell graft to a child with aplastic anemia. The CDR3 region: CASSLTPTGGFNEKLFF. The nucleotides are TGTGCCAGCAGCTTAACCCCCACAGGGGGCTTTAATGAAAAACTGTTTTTT.